The clone carrying this TCR beta chain was counted once. Libraries were prepared by immunoSEQ multiplex PCR; TCRdb keeps only in-frame clonotypes and omits some of them. The table shows some 130,000 clones, with roughly 92% occurring only once. This record comes from a study of control samples from healthy donors and cancer patients. This CDR3 is built from 15 residues. The germline V and J ends were trimmed by 0 bases and 6 bases, with 15 bases remaining between them. Germline CDR1 and CDR2: SGHAT and FQNNGV. Material: blood. The J gene is TRBJ2-7, the V gene TRBV11-2; D might be TRBD2 (5 bases). The receptor comes from a man in his late teens or twenties in good health. The CDR3 protein is CASSLDSARGPEQYF. In DNA form, the CDR3 reads TGTGCCAGCAGCTTAGATTCGGCGCGAGGGCCCGAGCAGTACTTC.